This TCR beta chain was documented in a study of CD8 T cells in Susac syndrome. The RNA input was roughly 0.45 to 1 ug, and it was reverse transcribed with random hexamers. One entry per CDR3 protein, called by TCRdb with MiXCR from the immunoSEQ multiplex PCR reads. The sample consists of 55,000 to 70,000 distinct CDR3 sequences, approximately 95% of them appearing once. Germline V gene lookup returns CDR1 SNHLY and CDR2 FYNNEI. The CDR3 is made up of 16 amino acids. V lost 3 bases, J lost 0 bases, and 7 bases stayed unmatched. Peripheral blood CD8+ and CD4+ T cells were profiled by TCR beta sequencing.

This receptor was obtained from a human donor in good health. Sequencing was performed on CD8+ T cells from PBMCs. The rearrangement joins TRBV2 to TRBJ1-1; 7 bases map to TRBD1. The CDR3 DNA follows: TGTGCCAGCAGTGAGACAAAGACAGGGATGAACACTGAAGCTTTCTTT. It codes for CASSETKTGMNTEAFF.